Listed here are 17 T cell receptor beta chains from one sample, sequenced in a study of blood T cell repertoires in COVID-19. Sequencing used immunoSEQ multiplex PCR; TCRdb keeps in-frame clones, though not all of them. The repertoire holds 110,000 to 150,000 clones, more than 75% seen once, with less than 5% in the top ten. Sample: peripheral blood. Receptors originate from a woman older than 75 with acute or convalescent COVID-19.

The V gene is TRBV6-5, the J gene TRBJ2-7; 8 nucleotides agree with TRBD1. Germline V CDR1 and CDR2: MNHEY, SVGAGI. This CDR3 spans 15 amino acids. The ends lost 6 bases at V and 2 bases at J; junction bases unmatched: 9. CDR3 region: CASRFSGGRPYEQYF. CDR3 DNA: TGTGCCAGCAGATTTTCAGGGGGCAGGCCCTACGAGCAGTACTTC.

The V gene is TRBV24-1, the J gene TRBJ2-1, with TRBD2 matching over 7 bases. The length of the CDR3 is 11 residues. The junction had 5 bases not matched to a gene; V was cut back by 10 bases and J by 9 bases. CDR1 is KGHDR and CDR2 is SFDVKD in the germline V gene. The CDR3 DNA is TGTGCCACAGCGGGATGGGGTGAGCAGTTCTTC. Translated, it gives CATAGWGEQFF.

This clone was recorded once. This chain uses TRBV19 with TRBJ1-4; TRBD1 matches at 10 bases. The CDR3 contains 15 residues. Looked up from germline, CDR1 is LNHDA and CDR2 is SQIVND (reference sequence). The V gene end was trimmed by 6 bases and the J gene end by 8 bases; junction bases not matched to a gene: 9. In DNA, the CDR3 is TGTGCCAGTAGACAAGACAGGGGGCGAAGCGAAAAACTGTTTTTT. This sequence encodes CASRQDRGRSEKLFF.

The V gene is TRBV12-3 or TRBV12-4, the J gene TRBJ1-2; D not certain. CDR3 length equals 12 residues. Trimming pared 3 bases from V and 1 base from J, leaving 3 bases between. This CDR3 reads CASSFRNYGYTF. The CDR3 DNA sequence: TGTGCCAGCAGTTTTCGTAACTATGGCTACACCTTC.

V gene TRBV29-1 combines with J gene TRBJ2-5; TRBD2 aligns across 11 bases. Germline V lookup: CDR1 SQVTM, CDR2 ANQGSEA. The CDR3 contains 13 residues. Trimming cost V 7 bases and J 5 bases; bases outside gene matches: 6. The CDR3, as DNA: TGCAGCGCCACTAGCGGGGGTGGGGAGACCCAGTACTTC. Amino acids: CSATSGGGETQYF.

This chain uses TRBV10-3 with TRBJ2-7, with D perhaps TRBD1 (6 bases). The CDR3 runs to 13 residues. V lost 10 bases to trimming and J lost 4 bases, with 17 bases between them. Germline V CDR1 and CDR2: ENHRY, SYGVKD. CDR3 residues: CATHGQQTYEQYF. In DNA form, the CDR3 reads TGTGCCACCCACGGACAGCAAACTTACGAGCAGTACTTC.

V and J are TRBV19 and TRBJ1-1; tentatively, D is TRBD1 (6 bases). The ends were cut back, 7 bases at V and 3 bases at J, with 15 bases in the middle. This CDR3 region has 14 residues. Germline V CDR1 and CDR2: LNHDA, SQIVND (reference sequence). CDR3 bases: TGTGCCAGTAAAGGGACACTCCGGGACACTGAAGCTTTCTTT. As protein: CASKGTLRDTEAFF.

In its sample, this clone was seen once. The CDR3 loop reads CAWSVSGEGIKNIQYF. The CDR3 coding sequence is TGTGCCTGGAGTGTGTCGGGGGAGGGAATCAAAAACATTCAGTACTTC. This chain connects TRBV30 to TRBJ2-4; 7 nucleotides agree with TRBD2. The CDR3 is made up of 16 amino acids. Germline V gene sequence: CDR1 GTSNPN, CDR2 SVGIG (reference sequence). Germline trimming cut 0 bases from V and 3 bases from J; bases unmatched to any gene: 8.

In this sample, this clone turned up once. The chain combines TRBV19 with TRBJ2-2; possibly TRBD2 for D (5 bases). Trimming removed 5 bases at V and 3 bases at J, with 13 bases between. The CDR3 is 15 amino acids. Germline V CDR1 and CDR2: LNHDA, SQIVND (reference sequence). In DNA form, the CDR3 reads TGTGCCAGTAGTCTAAGCGGAATTGACACCGGGGAGCTGTTTTTT. This gives the protein CASSLSGIDTGELFF. The variable domain in full, with the rest retrieved from reference TRBV19 and TRBJ2-2, is DGGITQSPKYLFRKEGQNVTLSCEQNLNHDAMYWYRQDPGQGLRLIYYSQIVNDFQKGDIAEGYSVSREKKESFPLTVTSAQKNPTAFYLCASSLSGIDTGELFFGEGSRLTVL.

The CDR3 sequence: CSVGTGDQPQHF. As DNA, the CDR3 is TGCAGCGTTGGGACAGGGGATCAGCCCCAGCATTTT. The chain couples TRBV29-1 to TRBJ1-5; 9 bases fit TRBD1. The CDR3 extends over 12 amino acids. CDR1 and CDR2 from the germline V gene are SQVTM and ANQGSEA. V shed 4 bases and J 5 bases; nucleotides not matched to a gene: 0.

As DNA, the CDR3 is TGCAGTGCTAGTAATTTGGGGCGGAGCTACGAGCAGTACTTC. Translated, it gives CSASNLGRSYEQYF. V is TRBV20-1 and J is TRBJ2-7, with D possibly being TRBD1 (5 bases). The V end lost 3 bases, the J end lost 3 bases, and 15 bases lay between the germline ends. The CDR3 is 14 amino acids. Germline V gene lookup returns CDR1 DFQATT and CDR2 SNEGSKA (reference sequence).

This chain uses TRBV15 with TRBJ2-7; D not certain. Trimming stripped 0 bases from V and 0 bases from J, with 6 bases between. This CDR3 has 14 amino acids. Germline V gene data show CDR1 as LNHNV and CDR2 as YYDKDF (reference sequence). CDR3 loop: CATSRDPVSYEQYF. The CDR3 DNA follows: TGTGCCACCAGCAGAGATCCAGTCTCCTACGAGCAGTACTTC.

The chain carries TRBV5-1 and TRBJ1-2; D not resolved. Trimming removed 3 bases from V and 0 bases from J, with 9 bases in between. The germline V gene encodes CDR1 SGHRS and CDR2 YFSETQ. The CDR3 is made up of 14 amino acids. CDR3 loop: CASSSGNTNYGYTF. The CDR3, as DNA: TGCGCCAGCAGCTCCGGGAACACTAACTATGGCTACACCTTC.

V is TRBV28 and J is TRBJ2-7, with 8 positions matching TRBD1. Germline V lookup: CDR1 MDHEN, CDR2 SYDVKM. The CDR3 runs to 13 residues. Trimming took 5 bases from V and 5 from J; bases not matched to a gene: 5. The CDR3 DNA sequence: TGTGCCAGCAGTCCACCGACAGGGGACGAGCAGTACTTC. Translation: CASSPPTGDEQYF.

The rearrangement joins TRBV7-6 to TRBJ2-1; D gene uncertain. The CDR3 has 11 amino acids. In germline, CDR1 is SGHVS, CDR2 FNYEAQ. Trimming shortened V by 5 bases and J by 8 bases, and 7 bases separated the two germline ends. In DNA form, the CDR3 reads TGTGCCAGCAGCCCCCTCGATGAGCAGTTCTTC. It translates to CASSPLDEQFF. Drawing the rest from reference TRBV7-6 and TRBJ2-1, the complete variable domain is GAGVSQSPRYKVTKRGQDVALRCDPISGHVSLYWYRQALGQGPEFLTYFNYEAQQDKSGLPNDRFSAERPEGSISTLTIQRTEQRDSAMYRCASSPLDEQFFGPGTRLTVL.

The chain recombines TRBV1 with TRBJ1-5. TRBV1 is a pseudogene. The length of the CDR3 is 17 residues. This CDR3 is CTSSQDTKWRSNQPQHF. The CDR3 DNA reads as TGCACCAGCAGCCAAGATACGAAATGGAGGAGCAATCAGCCCCAGCATTTT.

This sequence joins TRBV7-2 and TRBJ1-2; TRBD1 matches 10 bases. Trimming at V came to 5 bases and at J to 8 bases, leaving 5 bases not matched to a gene. Germline lookup yields CDR1 SGHTA and CDR2 FQGNSA. The length of the CDR3 is 13 residues. The CDR3 region is CASSLQTGGGYTF. Here the CDR3 DNA reads TGTGCCAGCAGCCTCCAGACAGGGGGCGGCTACACCTTC.